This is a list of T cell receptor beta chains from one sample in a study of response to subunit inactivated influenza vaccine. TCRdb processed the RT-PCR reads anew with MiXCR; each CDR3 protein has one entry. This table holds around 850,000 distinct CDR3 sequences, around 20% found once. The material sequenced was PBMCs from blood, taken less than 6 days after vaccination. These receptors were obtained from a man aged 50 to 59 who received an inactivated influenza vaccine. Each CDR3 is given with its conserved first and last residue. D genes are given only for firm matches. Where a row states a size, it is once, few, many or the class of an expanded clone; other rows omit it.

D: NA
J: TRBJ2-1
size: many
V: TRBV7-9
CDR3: CASGRAYNEQFF
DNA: TGTGCCAGCGGAAGGGCTTACAATGAGCAGTTCTTC

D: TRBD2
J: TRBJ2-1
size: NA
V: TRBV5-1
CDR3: CASSWGTSGILNEQFF
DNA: TGCGCCAGCAGCTGGGGGACTAGCGGTATATTGAATGAGCAGTTCTTC

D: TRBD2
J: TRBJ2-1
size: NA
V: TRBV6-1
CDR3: CASSVSLADIYNEQFF
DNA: TGTGCCAGCAGTGTATCACTAGCGGACATCTACAATGAGCAGTTCTTC

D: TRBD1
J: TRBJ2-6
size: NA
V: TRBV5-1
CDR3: CASSLVGGNTGANVLTF
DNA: TGCGCCAGCAGCTTGGTAGGGGGCAATACTGGGGCCAACGTCCTGACTTTC

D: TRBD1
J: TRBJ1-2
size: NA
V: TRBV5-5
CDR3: CASTTRDSYGYTF
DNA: TGTGCCAGCACAACCCGGGACAGCTATGGCTACACCTTC

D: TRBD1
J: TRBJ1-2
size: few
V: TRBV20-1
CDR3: CSAEGGRGTGPSYGYTF
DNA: TGCAGTGCTGAAGGGGGGCGAGGGACAGGGCCTAGCTATGGCTACACCTTC

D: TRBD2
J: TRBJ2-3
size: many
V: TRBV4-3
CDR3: CASSQDYGRAADTQYF
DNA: TGCGCCAGCAGCCAAGATTACGGGAGGGCCGCAGATACGCAGTATTTT

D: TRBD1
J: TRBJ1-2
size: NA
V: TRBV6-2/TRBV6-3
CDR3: CASSYSHSTGQGKFNYGYTF
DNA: TGTGCCAGCAGTTACTCACATTCAACCGGACAGGGGAAGTTTAACTATGGCTACACCTTC

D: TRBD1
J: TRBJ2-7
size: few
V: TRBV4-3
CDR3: CASSQDGTVSYEQYF
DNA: TGCGCCAGCAGCCAAGACGGGACAGTCTCCTACGAGCAGTACTTC

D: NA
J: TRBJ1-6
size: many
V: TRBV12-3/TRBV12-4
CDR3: CASSLGVSTNSPLHF
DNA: TGTGCCAGCAGTTTAGGTGTCAGTACGAATTCACCCCTCCACTTT

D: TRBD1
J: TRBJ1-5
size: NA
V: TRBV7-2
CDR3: CASSLWDRVDPQPQHF
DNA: TGTGCCAGCAGCTTATGGGACAGGGTGGACCCTCAGCCCCAGCATTTT

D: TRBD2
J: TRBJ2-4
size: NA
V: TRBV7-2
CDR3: CASSSPTSRHIQYF
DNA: TGTGCCAGCAGCTCCCCGACTAGCAGACACATTCAGTACTTC

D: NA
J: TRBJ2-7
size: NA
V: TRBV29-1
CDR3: CSVAELGTPTYEQYF
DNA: TGCAGCGTTGCAGAGCTTGGGACACCTACCTACGAGCAGTACTTC

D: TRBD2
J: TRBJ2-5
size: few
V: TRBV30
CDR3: CAWSVASGKVTQYF
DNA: TGTGCCTGGAGTGTAGCTAGCGGGAAGGTGACCCAGTACTTC

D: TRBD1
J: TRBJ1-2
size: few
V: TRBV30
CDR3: CAWSGRDRGYRGGYTF
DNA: TGTGCCTGGAGTGGACGGGACAGGGGTTACCGCGGGGGCTACACCTTC

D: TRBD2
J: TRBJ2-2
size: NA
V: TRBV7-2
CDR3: CASSFSSGMGSGELFF
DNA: TGTGCCAGCAGCTTTTCCAGCGGGATGGGATCCGGGGAGCTGTTTTTT

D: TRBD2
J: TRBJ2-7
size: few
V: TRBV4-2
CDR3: CASSRWAGEYEQYF
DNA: TGTGCCAGCAGCCGGTGGGCGGGAGAATACGAGCAGTACTTC

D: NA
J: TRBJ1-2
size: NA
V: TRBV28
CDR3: CASSPWTDIEANYGYTF
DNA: TGTGCCAGCAGTCCCTGGACAGATATTGAGGCTAACTATGGCTACACCTTC

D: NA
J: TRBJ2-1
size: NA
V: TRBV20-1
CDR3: CSVLGLGNEQFF
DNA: TGCAGTGTTCTGGGGCTGGGCAATGAGCAGTTCTTC

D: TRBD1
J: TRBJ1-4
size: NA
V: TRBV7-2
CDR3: CASSLEQGNGKLFF
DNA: TGTGCCAGCAGCTTAGAACAGGGGAATGGAAAACTGTTTTTT

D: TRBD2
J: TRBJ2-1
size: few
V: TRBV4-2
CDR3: CASSRQWRTSGSNEQFF
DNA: TGTGCCAGCAGCCGCCAGTGGCGGACTAGCGGGAGCAATGAGCAGTTCTTC

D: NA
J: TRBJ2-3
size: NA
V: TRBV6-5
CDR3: CASSYDRTDTQYF
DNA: TGTGCCAGCAGTTATGACAGGACAGATACGCAGTATTTT

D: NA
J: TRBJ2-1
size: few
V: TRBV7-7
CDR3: CASSSRLGPQDEQFF
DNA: TGTGCCAGCAGCTCCCGGCTGGGACCACAGGATGAGCAGTTCTTC

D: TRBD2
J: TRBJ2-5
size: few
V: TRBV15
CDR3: CATSRGRSGGTETQYF
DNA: TGTGCCACCAGCAGAGGACGGAGCGGGGGTACGGAGACCCAGTACTTC

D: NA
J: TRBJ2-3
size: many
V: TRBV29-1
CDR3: CSVDVLVGDTQYF
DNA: TGCAGCGTTGACGTGCTAGTCGGAGATACGCAGTATTTT

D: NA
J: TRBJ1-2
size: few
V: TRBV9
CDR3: CASSPRQDNYGYTF
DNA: TGTGCCAGCAGTCCGCGACAGGATAACTATGGCTACACCTTC

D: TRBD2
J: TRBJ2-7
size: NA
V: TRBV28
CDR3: CASSFGLAGIYEQYF
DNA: TGTGCCAGCAGTTTTGGGCTAGCGGGAATCTACGAGCAGTACTTC

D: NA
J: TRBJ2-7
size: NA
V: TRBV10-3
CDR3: CAISDDRNYEQYF
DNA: TGTGCCATCAGTGACGACAGAAACTACGAGCAGTACTTC

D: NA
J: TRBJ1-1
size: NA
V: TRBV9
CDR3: CASQKILNTEAFF
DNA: TGTGCCAGCCAGAAAATCCTGAACACTGAAGCTTTCTTT

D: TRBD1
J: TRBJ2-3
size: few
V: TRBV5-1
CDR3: CASSQSQGADTQYF
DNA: TGCGCCAGCAGCCAATCCCAGGGGGCAGATACGCAGTATTTT

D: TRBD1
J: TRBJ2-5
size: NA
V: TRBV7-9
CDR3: CAGTGTGQETQYF
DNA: TGTGCCGGAACAGGGACAGGCCAAGAGACCCAGTACTTC

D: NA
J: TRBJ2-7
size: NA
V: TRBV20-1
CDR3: CSAREGRIYEQYF
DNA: TGCAGTGCTAGAGAGGGCAGGATCTACGAGCAGTACTTC

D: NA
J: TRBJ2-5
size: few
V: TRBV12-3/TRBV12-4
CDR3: CASSWETDRLQETQYF
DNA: TGTGCCAGCAGTTGGGAGACCGACAGGCTTCAAGAGACCCAGTACTTC

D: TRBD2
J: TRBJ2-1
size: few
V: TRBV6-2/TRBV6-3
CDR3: CASSYVGLAGPHEQFF
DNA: TGTGCCAGCAGTTACGTGGGACTAGCGGGCCCCCATGAGCAGTTCTTC

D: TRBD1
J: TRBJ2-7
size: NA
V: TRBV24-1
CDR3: CATSDGQGDEQYF
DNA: TGTGCCACCAGTGATGGACAGGGTGACGAGCAGTACTTC

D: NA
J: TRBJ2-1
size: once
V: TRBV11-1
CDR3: CASTLMWSRRKSSYNEQFF
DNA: TGTGCCAGCACCTTAATGTGGAGCAGGCGGAAGAGCTCCTACAATGAGCAGTTCTTC

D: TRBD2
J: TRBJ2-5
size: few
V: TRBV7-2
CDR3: CASSLARLAARQETQYF
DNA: TGTGCCAGCAGCTTAGCGAGACTAGCGGCTAGACAAGAGACCCAGTACTTC

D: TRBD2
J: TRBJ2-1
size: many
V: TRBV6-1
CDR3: CASMERGLAGGPTYNEQFF
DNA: TGTGCCAGCATGGAACGTGGACTAGCGGGAGGTCCTACCTACAATGAGCAGTTCTTC

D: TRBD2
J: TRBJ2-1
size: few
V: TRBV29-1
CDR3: CSAGPGTSGRSYNEQFF
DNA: TGCAGCGCCGGCCCCGGGACTAGCGGCCGCTCCTACAATGAGCAGTTCTTC

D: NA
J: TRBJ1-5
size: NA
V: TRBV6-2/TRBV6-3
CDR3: CASSWHFGNQPQHF
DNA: TGTGCCAGCAGTTGGCATTTCGGCAATCAGCCCCAGCATTTT

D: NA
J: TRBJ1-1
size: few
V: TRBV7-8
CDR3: CASSSSRAMNTEAFF
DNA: TGTGCCAGCAGCTCCTCTCGGGCGATGAACACTGAAGCTTTCTTT

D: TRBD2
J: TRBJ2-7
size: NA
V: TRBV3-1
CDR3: CASSHLLAGRPEQYF
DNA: TGTGCCAGCAGCCACTTACTAGCGGGAAGGCCCGAGCAGTACTTC

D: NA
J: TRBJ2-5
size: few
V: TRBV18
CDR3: CASSPRGAETQYF
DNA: TGTGCCAGCAGCCCGAGGGGGGCAGAGACCCAGTACTTC

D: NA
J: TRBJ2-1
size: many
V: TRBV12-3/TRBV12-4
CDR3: CASSLSHEQFF
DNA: TGTGCCAGCAGTTTAAGCCATGAGCAGTTCTTC

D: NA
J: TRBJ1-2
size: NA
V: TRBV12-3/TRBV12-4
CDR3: CASTLDSGYTF
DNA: TGTGCCAGCACCCTCGACAGTGGCTACACCTTC

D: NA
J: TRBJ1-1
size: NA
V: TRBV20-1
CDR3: CSARVTVNTEAFF
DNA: TGCAGTGCTAGAGTAACAGTGAACACTGAAGCTTTCTTT

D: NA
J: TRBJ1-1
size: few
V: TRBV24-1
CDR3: CATSEHSNTEVFF
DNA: TGTGCCACCAGTGAACATTCGAACACTGAAGTTTTCTTT

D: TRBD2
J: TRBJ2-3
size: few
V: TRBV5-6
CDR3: CASSWGGRGTDTQYF
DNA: TGTGCCAGCAGCTGGGGCGGGAGAGGAACAGATACGCAGTATTTT

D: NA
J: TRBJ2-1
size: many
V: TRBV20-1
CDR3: CSAEPTGRPPGNEQFF
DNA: TGCAGTGCCGAACCGACCGGGCGCCCTCCCGGTAATGAGCAGTTCTTC

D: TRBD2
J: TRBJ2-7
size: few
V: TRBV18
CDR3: CASSPGAGGLTYEQYF
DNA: TGTGCCAGCTCACCAGGAGCGGGGGGCCTGACCTACGAGCAGTACTTC

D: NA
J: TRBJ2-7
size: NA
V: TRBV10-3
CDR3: CAIRSLVDEQYF
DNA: TGTGCCATCCGGAGTCTGGTCGACGAGCAGTACTTC

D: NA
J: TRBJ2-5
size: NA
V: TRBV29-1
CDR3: CSVDERGAGTETQYF
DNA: TGCAGCGTTGACGAGAGAGGGGCAGGGACGGAGACCCAGTACTTC

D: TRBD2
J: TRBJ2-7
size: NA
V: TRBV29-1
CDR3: CSVEDAPAGGPYEQYF
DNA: TGCAGCGTTGAAGATGCTCCGGCGGGAGGGCCCTACGAGCAGTACTTC

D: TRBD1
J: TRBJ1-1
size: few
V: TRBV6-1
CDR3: CAGRTGTENTEAFF
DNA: TGTGCCGGAAGGACCGGGACAGAAAACACTGAAGCTTTCTTT

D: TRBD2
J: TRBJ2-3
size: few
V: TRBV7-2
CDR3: CASSRGTSGSIADTQYF
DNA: TGTGCCAGCAGCCGAGGGACTAGCGGGAGTATCGCAGATACGCAGTATTTT

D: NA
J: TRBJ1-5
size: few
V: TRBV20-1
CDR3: CSAKSSSNQPQHF
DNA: TGCAGTGCAAAGTCCAGTAGCAATCAGCCCCAGCATTTT

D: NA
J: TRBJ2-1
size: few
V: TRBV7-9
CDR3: CASSRHRTPSSYNEQFF
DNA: TGTGCCAGCAGCCGGCACCGGACTCCAAGCTCCTACAATGAGCAGTTCTTC

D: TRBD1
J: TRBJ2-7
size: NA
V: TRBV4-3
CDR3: CASSQTWTGLHEQYF
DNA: TGCGCCAGCAGCCAAACCTGGACAGGGCTCCACGAGCAGTACTTC

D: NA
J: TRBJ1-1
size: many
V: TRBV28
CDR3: CASSRQINTEAFF
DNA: TGTGCCAGCAGCAGACAGATTAACACTGAAGCTTTCTTT

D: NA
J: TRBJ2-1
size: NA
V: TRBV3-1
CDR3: CASSPLERMGAELVF
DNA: TGTGCCAGCAGCCCCTTGGAGCGGATGGGGGCGGAATTGGTCTTC